Each of the 10 T cell receptor beta chains below was sequenced from the same sample in a study of identical twins. Each CDR3 protein gets one entry after TCRdb re-called the 5' RACE reads with MiXCR. The data show approximately 690,000 distinct CDR3 sequences, 5.5% to 7.5% seen once. Sequenced: naive T cells sorted from blood. Receptor source: a man younger than 30 in good health.

The chain joins TRBV4-1 to TRBJ2-3; tentatively, D is TRBD1 (6 bases). V was cut by 1 base and J by 1 base, with 12 bases left in between. This CDR3 is built from 16 residues. From germline, CDR1 is MGHRA and CDR2 YSYEKL. DNA for the CDR3: TGCGCCAGCAGCCAAGTTCAGGGGCTCGGCACAGATACGCAGTATTTT. The encoded protein is CASSQVQGLGTDTQYF.

This clonotype was counted between two and nine times. The chain couples TRBV28 to TRBJ2-1; 9 bases match TRBD2. Germline V CDR1 and CDR2: MDHEN, SYDVKM. The CDR3 covers 14 residues. After removal of 5 bases from V and 7 bases from J, the junction contained 6 bases not matched to a gene. The CDR3 loop is CASSPSAGGNEQFF. The CDR3 coding sequence is TGTGCCAGCAGTCCCTCAGCGGGAGGTAATGAGCAGTTCTTC. Looking up the rest from reference TRBV28 and TRBJ2-1 gives the full variable domain: DVKVTQSSRYLVKRTGEKVFLECVQDMDHENMFWYRQDPGLGLRLIYFSYDVKMKEKGDIPEGYSVSREKKERFSLILESASTNQTSMYLCASSPSAGGNEQFFGPGTRLTVL.

This clonotype appeared many times. The chain recombines TRBV12-3 or TRBV12-4 with TRBJ2-7; 11 bases are shared with TRBD2. Trimming at V came to 10 bases and at J to 3 bases, leaving 5 bases not matched to a gene. The CDR3 spans 13 residues. CDR3 bases: TGTGCCACCCGAGGGACTAGCGGCTACGAGCAGTACTTC. Translation: CATRGTSGYEQYF.

This clonotype was picked up a small number of times. The V gene is TRBV12-3 or TRBV12-4, the J gene TRBJ2-7; D is perhaps TRBD2 (6 bases). This CDR3 is built from 13 residues. V lost 3 bases and J 2 bases, leaving 8 bases between the germline ends. The CDR3 coding sequence is TGTGCCAGCAGTTTCACTAGCCCCTACGAGCAGTACTTC. This gives the protein CASSFTSPYEQYF.

In its sample, this clonotype was seen a few times. The chain uses TRBV28 and TRBJ2-7, with D tentatively TRBD1 or TRBD2 (5 bases each). The V end was cut by 7 bases, the J end by 7 bases, with 14 bases between. Germline values: CDR1 MDHEN, CDR2 SYDVKM. This CDR3 has 12 residues. CDR3 coding DNA: TGTGCCAGCAATATAGGGACGATAGAGCAGTACTTC. As protein: CASNIGTIEQYF. The variable domain in full, completed from reference TRBV28 and TRBJ2-7, reads DVKVTQSSRYLVKRTGEKVFLECVQDMDHENMFWYRQDPGLGLRLIYFSYDVKMKEKGDIPEGYSVSREKKERFSLILESASTNQTSMYLCASNIGTIEQYFGPGTRLTVT.

This clonotype was seen many times. This chain connects TRBV5-1 to TRBJ1-2; D is unresolved. From germline, CDR1 is SGHRS and CDR2 YFSETQ. The CDR3 sequence is 14 residues long. Trimming took off 5 bases at V and 2 bases at J, with 13 bases between the two ends. In DNA form, the CDR3 reads TGCGCCAGCAGGGACGGAGATTTCAACTATGGCTACACCTTC. This translates into CASRDGDFNYGYTF.

This clonotype showed up many times. The chain is built from TRBV6-2 or TRBV6-3 and TRBJ1-4; 7 bases match TRBD1. This CDR3 has 14 amino acids. CDR1 is MNHEY, CDR2 SVGEGT, per germline. After removal of 7 bases from V and 6 bases from J, the junction contained 8 bases not matched to a gene. CDR3 sequence: CASTLDRNHEKLFF. The CDR3 region has the DNA TGTGCCAGCACCTTGGACAGGAACCATGAAAAACTGTTTTTT.

This clonotype was recorded at least ten times. V gene TRBV7-9 combines with J gene TRBJ2-1, with 7 bases aligning to TRBD2. The germline V gene encodes CDR1 SEHNR and CDR2 FQNEAQ (reference sequence). The CDR3 length is 15 residues. J was trimmed by 10 bases and V by 2 bases; bases with no gene match: 11. In DNA form, the CDR3 reads TGTGCCAGCAGCTTATCGGGCGGGAGTTTCAGCGAGCAGTTCTTC. Protein sequence: CASSLSGGSFSEQFF.

This clonotype was recorded at least ten times. The DNA is omitted, as the CDR3 cannot be located on it reliably, and the CDR3 follows TCRdb's listing. The chain employs TRBV12-3 or TRBV12-4 and TRBJ1-1; no check of the table's D call, TRBD1, against the DNA was made. The CDR3 is made up of 14 amino acids, end residues included. The CDR3 spells CASSFSGQGLRAFF.

V usage is TRBV28 and J usage is TRBJ2-2; possible D gene TRBD2, 5 bases. With 1 base removed from V and 13 bases from J, the gap between germline ends came to 7 bases. CDR1 is MDHEN and CDR2 is SYDVKM in the germline V gene. The CDR3 contains 11 residues. The CDR3 nucleotides are TGTGCCAGCAGTTTATCACGGGGGCTGTTTTTT. The encoded protein is CASSLSRGLFF. The full variable domain, its missing parts supplied by reference TRBV28 and TRBJ2-2, is DVKVTQSSRYLVKRTGEKVFLECVQDMDHENMFWYRQDPGLGLRLIYFSYDVKMKEKGDIPEGYSVSREKKERFSLILESASTNQTSMYLCASSLSRGLFFGEGSRLTVL.